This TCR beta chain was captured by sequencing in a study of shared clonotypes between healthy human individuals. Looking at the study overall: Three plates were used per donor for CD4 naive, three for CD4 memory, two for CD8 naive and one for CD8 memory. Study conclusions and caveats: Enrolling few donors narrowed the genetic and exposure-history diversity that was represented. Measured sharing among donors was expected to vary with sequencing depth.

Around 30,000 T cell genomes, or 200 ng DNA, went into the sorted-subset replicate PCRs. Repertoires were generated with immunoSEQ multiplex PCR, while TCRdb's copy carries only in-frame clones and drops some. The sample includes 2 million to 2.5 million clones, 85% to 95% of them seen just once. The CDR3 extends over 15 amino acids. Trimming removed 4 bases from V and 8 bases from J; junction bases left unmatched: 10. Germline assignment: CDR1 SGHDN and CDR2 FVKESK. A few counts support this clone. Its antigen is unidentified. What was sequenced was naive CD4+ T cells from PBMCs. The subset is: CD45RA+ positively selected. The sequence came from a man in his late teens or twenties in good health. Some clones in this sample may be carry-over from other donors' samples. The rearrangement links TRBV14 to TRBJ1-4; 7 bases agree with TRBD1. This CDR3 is CASSLNRGIREKLFF. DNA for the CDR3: TGTGCCAGCAGCCTGAACAGGGGTATAAGGGAAAAACTGTTTTTT.